The 23 T cell receptor beta chains reported below all come from one sample, sequenced in a study of Graves' ophthalmopathy and Graves' hyperthyroidism. TCR beta CDR3 amplification used RNA transcripts. Scientists carried out first-round RT-PCR using HTBI primers and then a second-round multiplex PCR. TCRdb processed the multiplex PCR reads anew with MiXCR; each CDR3 protein has one entry. The sample lists about 550,000 distinct CDR3 sequences; under 45% were seen once. The sample consisted of peripheral blood or thyroid tissue (not recorded which). The receptors derive from an adult man with Graves' hyperthyroidism.

The chain joins TRBV30 to TRBJ1-2; maybe TRBD1 (6 bases). Trimming pared 4 bases from V and 2 bases from J, leaving 11 bases between. CDR1 is GTSNPN, CDR2 SVGIG, per germline (reference sequence). This CDR3 region has 13 residues. In DNA form, the CDR3 reads TGTGCCTGGACGGACAGCTTAAACTATGGCTACACCTTC. It translates to CAWTDSLNYGYTF.

This chain links TRBV20-1 with TRBJ2-3, with 11 positions matching TRBD1. Trimming at V came to 5 bases and at J to 3 bases, leaving 4 bases not matched to a gene. The CDR3 has 14 amino acids. CDR1 and CDR2 from the germline V gene are DFQATT and SNEGSKA (reference sequence). The CDR3: CSAEDRGLTDTQYF. The CDR3 DNA is TGCAGTGCTGAGGACAGGGGGCTGACAGATACGCAGTATTTT.

The chain's CDR3 is CASSIGQGAGELFF. The CDR3 nucleotides are TGTGCCAGTAGTATAGGACAGGGAGCCGGGGAGCTGTTTTTT. The chain recombines TRBV19 with TRBJ2-2, with TRBD1 identical over 7 bases. V was pared by 1 base and J by 6 bases, with 2 bases of the junction left unmatched. Looked up from germline, CDR1 is LNHDA and CDR2 is SQIVND (reference sequence). The CDR3 runs to 14 residues.

The rearrangement links TRBV2 to TRBJ1-5; D remains unclear. This CDR3 is 9 amino acids long. Germline values: CDR1 SNHLY, CDR2 FYNNEI. With 7 bases removed from V and 10 bases from J, the gap between germline ends came to 5 bases. The CDR3 sequence is CASILPQHF. The CDR3 DNA reads as TGTGCCAGCATTCTCCCCCAGCATTTT.

Comments on this clonotype: A junction end diverges from the germline sequence, so it may reflect a read error. The gene calls are TRBV11-2 and TRBJ2-5, with D perhaps TRBD1 (5 bases). The CDR3 length is 14 residues. Per the germline V gene, CDR1 is SGHAT and CDR2 is FQNNGV. The CDR3 DNA reads TGTGCCAACAGCTTAGGACACTTCCAAGAGACCCAGTACTTC. Translated: CANSLGHFQETQYF.

The V gene is TRBV27, the J gene TRBJ2-7; D gene unclear. The CDR3 is made up of 14 amino acids. Trimming took 8 bases from V and 4 from J, leaving 18 bases between them. Per germline, CDR1 MNHEY and CDR2 SMNVEV (reference sequence). CDR3 loop: CASGFIGSTYEQYF. The CDR3 DNA follows: TGTGCCAGCGGATTTATAGGTTCGACGTACGAGCAGTACTTC.

This clonotype came up many times. V and J are TRBV7-2 and TRBJ2-2; D is unclear. This CDR3 is 14 amino acids long. CDR1 and CDR2 from the germline V gene are SGHTA and FQGNSA. The germline V and J ends were trimmed by 2 bases and 1 base, with 5 bases remaining between them. CDR3 coding DNA: TGTGCCAGCAGCTTACTTTGGAACACCGGGGAGCTGTTTTTT. It codes for CASSLLWNTGELFF.

This clonotype has ten or more counts. The V gene is TRBV15, the J gene TRBJ2-5; the D gene is possibly TRBD2 (6 bases). CDR3 length equals 14 residues. The germline V gene has CDR1 LNHNV and CDR2 YYDKDF (reference sequence). Trimming took off 2 bases at V and 0 bases at J, with 7 bases between the two ends. CDR3 loop: CATSRTGDQETQYF. In DNA form, the CDR3 reads TGTGCCACCAGCAGAACGGGAGACCAAGAGACCCAGTACTTC.

This clonotype occurred many times. This rearrangement joins TRBV29-1 to TRBJ1-2, with a possible D match to TRBD1 (6 bases). CDR3 length: 13 residues. Between the trimmed V and J ends, which lost 6 bases and 8 bases, there was a span of 19 bases. Germline V gives CDR1 SQVTM, CDR2 ANQGSEA. The DNA of the CDR3 is TGCAGCGTGTGGCTCAGGGGAGGCTTCGGCTACACCTTC. Translated, it gives CSVWLRGGFGYTF. Full variable domain (outside the CDR3, taken from reference TRBV29-1 and TRBJ1-2): SAVISQKPSRDICQRGTSLTIQCQVDSQVTMMFWYRQQPGQSLTLIATANQGSEATYESGFVIDKFPISRPNLTFSTLTVSNMSPEDSSIYLCSVWLRGGFGYTFGSGTRLTVV.

The genes are TRBV10-3 and TRBJ2-7; TRBD2 matches at 13 bases. Germline CDR1 and CDR2: ENHRY and SYGVKD. The ends lost 9 bases at V and 4 bases at J; junction bases unmatched: 0. This CDR3 is 12 amino acids long. The CDR3 coding sequence is TGTGCCATGACTAGCGGGGGGTACGAGCAGTACTTC. Translating it yields CAMTSGGYEQYF.

This clonotype occurred many times. The chain is built from TRBV29-1 and TRBJ2-7, with D perhaps TRBD2 (6 bases). Germline V gene sequence: CDR1 SQVTM, CDR2 ANQGSEA. The CDR3 runs 12 residues. Trimming took off 3 bases at V and 3 bases at J, with 9 bases between the two ends. The CDR3 coding sequence is TGCAGCGTTGATGGTAGCGGCTACGAGCAGTACTTC. This encodes CSVDGSGYEQYF.

This clonotype was detected ten times or more. The chain combines TRBV29-1 with TRBJ2-7; D is unresolved. Germline CDR1 reads SQVTM; CDR2 reads ANQGSEA. The CDR3 contains 11 residues. Trimming stripped 6 bases from V and 2 bases from J, with 8 bases between. The CDR3 protein is CSVTITYEQYF. CDR3 bases: TGCAGCGTGACAATTACCTACGAGCAGTACTTC.

The chain joins TRBV20-1 to TRBJ2-7; TRBD2 matches at 8 bases. The DNA matches TRBJ2-1 better at its end, which makes the J call doubtful. The CDR3 totals 13 residues. The germline gives CDR1 DFQATT, CDR2 SNEGSKA (reference sequence). CDR3 nucleotide sequence: TGCAGTGCTAGCGGGGGGGCCAACAATGAGCAGTTCTTC. Its translation is CSASGGANNEQFF.

This clonotype appeared many times. CDR3 amino acids: CASKTSGGAGGYTF. The CDR3 DNA reads TGTGCCAGCAAGACGTCCGGCGGCGCGGGTGGCTACACCTTC. The chain combines TRBV12-3 or TRBV12-4 with TRBJ1-2; no definite D call. V was cut by 7 bases and J by 7 bases, with 19 bases left in between. The CDR3 extends over 14 amino acids.

There are a few counts of this clonotype. CDR3 protein: CASSQDWAAGAETQYF. CDR3 in DNA: TGTGCCAGCAGCCAAGATTGGGCGGCAGGGGCGGAGACCCAGTACTTC. The chain links TRBV9 to TRBJ2-5; weak D call: TRBD1 (6 bases). The ends were cut back, 4 bases at V and 5 bases at J, with 21 bases in the middle. The CDR3 extends over 16 amino acids. The germline CDR1 and CDR2 sequences are SGDLS and YYNGEE.

At least ten counts were recorded for this clonotype. V usage is TRBV9 and J usage is TRBJ2-5; D gene unclear. The CDR3 loop spans 14 amino acids. Germline CDR1 SGDLS, CDR2 YYNGEE. Trimming took 0 bases from V and 0 from J, leaving 6 bases between them. The CDR3 sequence is CASSVGGDQETQYF. The CDR3 bases are TGTGCCAGCAGCGTAGGAGGTGACCAAGAGACCCAGTACTTC.

The chain employs TRBV25-1 and TRBJ1-3; a weak D match, TRBD1 (6 bases). CDR3 length: 14 residues. Trimming stripped 2 bases from V and 9 bases from J, with 14 bases between. Germline V gene lookup returns CDR1 MGHDK and CDR2 SYGVNS. CDR3 region: CASSEPAGGPTIYF. The CDR3 nucleotides read TGTGCCAGCAGTGAACCAGCGGGGGGGCCCACCATATATTTT.

This clonotype was seen a handful of times. The chain is built from TRBV6-6 and TRBJ2-7; D may correspond to TRBD1 or TRBD2 (5 bases each). Trimming stripped 7 bases from V and 5 bases from J, with 15 bases between. This CDR3 is 13 amino acids long. Looked up from germline, CDR1 is MNHNY and CDR2 is SVGAGI (reference sequence). The DNA of the CDR3 is TGTGCCAGCACCCCACGGGGACCCCACGAGCAGTACTTC. Translation: CASTPRGPHEQYF.

Remarks on this clonotype: A read error may explain this, as a much larger clone is one base away. V gene TRBV12-3 or TRBV12-4 combines with J gene TRBJ2-5; 10 positions agree with TRBD1. The CDR3 extends over 15 amino acids. CDR3 in DNA: TGTGTCAGCAGTCGGGCGACAGGGGGCGTCGAGACCCAGTACTTC. Its protein is CVSSRATGGVETQYF.

The genes are TRBV9 and TRBJ2-7; 7 nucleotides match TRBD1. The CDR3 is 14 residues long. With V trimmed by 3 bases and J by 5 bases, 8 bases remained unmatched. The germline CDR1 and CDR2 sequences are SGDLS and YYNGEE. In DNA, the CDR3 is TGTGCCAGCAGCGCGTCACAGGGGCAGGACGAGCAGTACTTC. Its protein is CASSASQGQDEQYF.

This clonotype has just one count. The CDR3 here is CASSSAGGQAFF. The CDR3 DNA reads as TGTGCCAGCAGCTCCGCCGGGGGGCAGGCTTTCTTT. The V and J genes are TRBV7-3 and TRBJ1-1; perhaps TRBD1 as D (6 bases). The CDR3 consists of 12 residues. Germline loops: CDR1 SGHTA, CDR2 FQGTGA. Trimming removed 4 bases from V and 11 bases from J, with 14 bases in between.

This clonotype was recorded at least ten times. The chain links TRBV12-3 or TRBV12-4 to TRBJ1-5; 7 nucleotides agree with TRBD1. The J segment lost 6 bases and the V segment lost 5 bases, leaving 7 bases of the junction unmatched. The CDR3 spans 14 residues. CDR3 loop: CASSATGARQPQHF. As DNA, the CDR3 is TGTGCCAGCAGTGCAACAGGGGCACGTCAGCCCCAGCATTTT.

In its sample, this clonotype was seen once. At one boundary the junction diverges from the germline segment, which might be a read error. The chain links TRBV7-4 to TRBJ2-7; TRBD1 or TRBD2 may be the D gene (6 bases each). Germline V gives CDR1 SGHVT, CDR2 SQSDAQ. This CDR3 contains 16 residues. The CDR3 nucleotides are TGCGCCAGCAGCCAAGGGGGAGGCAGGGTGACCTACGAGCAGTACTTC. This codes for CASSQGGGRVTYEQYF.